Following are 17 T cell receptor beta chains from one sample sequenced in a study of Graves' ophthalmopathy and Graves' hyperthyroidism. RNA transcripts were the template, and TCR beta CDR3 regions were amplified from them. The first round was an RT-PCR with HTBI primers, and the second round was a multiplex PCR. TCRdb re-analysed the multiplex PCR reads in MiXCR, keeping a single row per CDR3 protein. Found here are 150,000 to 200,000 distinct CDR3 sequences, around 40% of them singletons; the top ten hold roughly 8.9%. The specimen was peripheral blood. These receptors came from a man under 40 with Graves' ophthalmopathy.

In this sample, this clonotype turned up many times. The chain is built from TRBV19 and TRBJ1-1, with D possibly matching TRBD1 (6 bases). The CDR3 loop spans 13 amino acids. Trimming pared 9 bases from V and 5 bases from J, leaving 16 bases between. Germline CDR1 and CDR2: LNHDA and SQIVND (reference sequence). CDR3 bases: TGTGCCAGCCGTCTTCAGGGGAGGACTGAAGCTTTCTTT. This codes for CASRLQGRTEAFF.

This clonotype has at least ten counts. The J gene is TRBJ1-5, the V gene TRBV5-1; a possible D gene is TRBD1 (5 bases). Germline-derived CDR1 and CDR2 are SGHRS and YFSETQ. Trimming took 4 bases from V and 4 from J, leaving 12 bases between them. The CDR3 covers 14 residues. The DNA of the CDR3 is TGCGCCAGCAGCAGTGGGACGGGGAATCAGCCCCAGCATTTT. This translates into CASSSGTGNQPQHF.

In this sample, this clonotype turned up many times. The V call is TRBV27, the J call TRBJ2-2, with 7 bases aligning to TRBD2. The germline CDR1 and CDR2 sequences are MNHEY and SMNVEV (reference sequence). V shed 5 bases and J 2 bases; nucleotides not matched to a gene: 5. The CDR3 runs to 15 residues. CDR3 DNA: TGTGCCAGCAGTATCTCGGGACTAAACACCGGGGAGCTGTTTTTT. Amino acid sequence: CASSISGLNTGELFF.

The rearrangement uses TRBV12-3 or TRBV12-4 and TRBJ1-1, with D unclear. There are 15 residues in the CDR3. V was cut by 6 bases and J by 1 base, with 15 bases left in between. CDR3 in amino acids: CASSNRFTRNTEAFF. The CDR3 DNA follows: TGTGCCAGCAGCAACAGATTTACTAGGAACACTGAAGCTTTCTTT.

This clonotype was detected only a few times. This chain joins TRBV12-3 or TRBV12-4 and TRBJ2-5, with 11 bases that match TRBD1. The CDR3 length is 15 residues. V lost 6 bases, J lost 5 bases, and 8 bases stayed unmatched. CDR3 nucleotide sequence: TGTGCCAGCAGCCCCGGGACAGGGGGAATGGAGACCCAGTACTTC. Protein: CASSPGTGGMETQYF.

There are many counts of this clonotype. The chain combines TRBV10-3 with TRBJ2-7, with 10 bases fitting TRBD2. CDR3 size: 14 residues. The ends lost 6 bases at V and 5 bases at J; junction bases unmatched: 7. CDR1 ENHRY and CDR2 SYGVKD come from the germline V gene. This CDR3 reads CAIRPGLAIDEQYF. In DNA, the CDR3 is TGTGCCATCAGGCCGGGACTAGCGATCGACGAGCAGTACTTC.

This clonotype has a count of ten or more. DNA for the CDR3: TGTGCCTGGAGTACCGGACAGGGCAATCAGCCCCAGCATTTT. The encoded protein is CAWSTGQGNQPQHF. The genes are TRBV30 and TRBJ1-5; 7 positions match TRBD1. Germline lookup yields CDR1 GTSNPN and CDR2 SVGIG (reference sequence). V lost 2 bases to trimming and J lost 2 bases; unmatched junction nucleotides: 3. The CDR3 is 14 amino acids.

This clonotype was detected ten times or more. The chain carries TRBV6-2 or TRBV6-3 and TRBJ1-5; D may be TRBD1 (6 bases). In germline, CDR1 is MNHEY, CDR2 SVGEGT. Trimming took off 5 bases at V and 2 bases at J, with 16 bases between the two ends. The CDR3 is 16 residues long. CDR3 coding DNA: TGTGCCAGCAGTAGCACCGCCTACAGGGGCAATCAGCCCCAGCATTTT. Translation: CASSSTAYRGNQPQHF.

J is TRBJ2-7 and V is TRBV28, with D tentatively TRBD2 (7 bases). This CDR3 spans 17 amino acids. From germline, CDR1 is MDHEN and CDR2 SYDVKM. The ends were cut back, 5 bases at V and 5 bases at J, with 25 bases in the middle. The DNA for the CDR3 is TGTGCCAGCAGTCTTTTACCCATAGGGGAGGGACACGACGAGCAGTACTTC. Translated, it gives CASSLLPIGEGHDEQYF.

The sample holds many counts of this clonotype. The chain uses TRBV10-2 and TRBJ1-2; D is possibly TRBD1 (5 bases). Germline CDR1 and CDR2: WSHSY and SAAADI. This CDR3 has 14 residues. V lost 4 bases, J lost 5 bases, and 14 bases lay in between. The CDR3 DNA reads TGCGCCAGCAGTGGGTCAGGGATCCGTTATGGCTACACCTTC. The encoded protein is CASSGSGIRYGYTF.

Ten or more counts support this clonotype. V gene TRBV6-2 or TRBV6-3 combines with J gene TRBJ2-7; 8 positions agree with TRBD2. This CDR3 is 14 amino acids long. The junction had 6 bases not matched to a gene; V was cut back by 6 bases and J by 2 bases. Germline CDR1 MNHEY, CDR2 SVGEGT. The CDR3 loop reads CASSREGTPYEQYF. In DNA form, the CDR3 reads TGTGCCAGCAGCCGGGAGGGGACTCCCTACGAGCAGTACTTC.

This clonotype occurred many times. The CDR3 reads CASSEADTGELFF. In nucleotides, the CDR3 is TGTGCCAGCAGTGAAGCAGACACCGGGGAGCTGTTTTTT. The gene calls are TRBV6-1 and TRBJ2-2; no clear D gene. Germline V lookup: CDR1 MNHNS, CDR2 SASEGT. The CDR3 consists of 13 residues. V lost 0 bases to trimming and J lost 3 bases, with 2 bases between them.

The CDR3 nucleotides are TGTGCCAGCGTTCGACAGGGAGACGAGCAGTACTTC. It yields the protein CASVRQGDEQYF. The chain recombines TRBV6-2 or TRBV6-3 with TRBJ2-7; 7 nucleotides align to TRBD1. V gave up 8 bases and J gave up 5 bases; unmatched junction bases: 6. The CDR3 consists of 12 residues. Germline V gives CDR1 MNHEY, CDR2 SVGEGT.

The CDR3 is CASGLVRDYSKTQYF. In DNA, the CDR3 is TGTGCTAGTGGTTTGGTACGGGACTACTCAAAGACCCAGTACTTC. The genes are TRBV12-5 and TRBJ2-5; 7 bases are a match to TRBD2. The V segment lost 0 bases and the J segment 6 bases; nucleotides outside the gene matches: 7. This CDR3 spans 15 amino acids. Germline V gives CDR1 LGHNT, CDR2 FRNRAP.

This clonotype has a count of ten or more. The chain recombines TRBV6-5 with TRBJ2-7; weak D call: TRBD2 (6 bases). Per the germline V gene, CDR1 is MNHEY and CDR2 is SVGAGI. Trimming stripped 6 bases from V and 1 base from J, with 16 bases between. The CDR3 is 15 residues long. CDR3 protein: CASSFRDGGSYEQYF. CDR3 nucleotide sequence: TGTGCCAGCAGCTTCCGGGACGGGGGATCCTACGAGCAGTACTTC.

The rearrangement joins TRBV7-2 to TRBJ1-3; 7 bases agree with TRBD1. Trimming cost V 5 bases and J 4 bases; bases outside gene matches: 2. Germline CDR1 and CDR2: SGHTA and FQGNSA. CDR3 size: 13 residues. The CDR3 region is CASSAGQGNTIYF. The CDR3 nucleotides are TGTGCCAGCAGCGCGGGACAGGGAAACACCATATATTTT. Together with reference TRBV7-2 and TRBJ1-3, the CDR3 gives the full variable domain: GAGVSQSPSNKVTEKGKDVELRCDPISGHTALYWYRQSLGQGLEFLIYFQGNSAPDKSGLPSDRFSAERTGGSVSTLTIQRTQQEDSAVYLCASSAGQGNTIYFGEGSWLTVV.

This rearrangement joins TRBV6-1 to TRBJ1-5; the D is unclear. This CDR3 has 14 amino acids. Looked up from germline, CDR1 is MNHNS and CDR2 is SASEGT. V lost 7 bases to trimming and J lost 6 bases, with 16 bases between them. CDR3 coding DNA: TGTGCCAGCACTGGACGCCACAACATTCAGCCCCAGCATTTT. As protein: CASTGRHNIQPQHF.